This T cell receptor (beta chain) was retrieved from a study of control samples from healthy donors and cancer patients. CDR3 length equals 13 residues. Germline CDR1 is SGDLS and CDR2 is YYNGEE. Between the trimmed V and J ends, which lost 1 base and 6 bases, there was a span of 10 bases. Profiling relied on immunoSEQ multiplex PCR, and the TCRdb table lists in-frame clones only, not all of them. The data hold roughly 40,000 clones, with 92% observed a single time. This clone is a singleton in its sample. Sequencing input: blood. This sequence originates from a woman in her forties or fifties in good health. The chain uses TRBV9 and TRBJ1-1; D unresolved. In nucleotides, the CDR3 is TGTGCCAGCAGCGTACGCCCGAGCGCTGAAGCTTTCTTT. Translated: CASSVRPSAEAFF.